What follows are 20 T cell receptor beta chains derived from one specimen sequenced in a study of blood T cell repertoires in COVID-19. Some clones are missing from TCRdb's copy, which holds only in-frame ones; the method was immunoSEQ multiplex PCR. The sample consists of about 370,000 clones, around 89% of them appearing once. The sample was peripheral blood. The receptors derive from a woman aged 25 to 39 with COVID-19, enrolled during active disease.

The V gene is TRBV30, the J gene TRBJ2-1, with 11 nucleotides matching TRBD2. V lost 3 bases, J lost 7 bases, and 5 bases stayed unmatched. The CDR3 is 14 residues long. The germline CDR1 and CDR2 sequences are GTSNPN and SVGIG (reference sequence). CDR3: CAWSDSGRVNEQFF. The CDR3, as DNA: TGTGCCTGGAGCGATAGCGGGAGGGTGAATGAGCAGTTCTTC.

The rearrangement links TRBV14 to TRBJ2-5; tentative D call: TRBD1 (5 bases). With 3 bases removed from V and 5 bases from J, the gap between germline ends came to 19 bases. Germline assignment: CDR1 SGHDN and CDR2 FVKESK. The CDR3 runs 16 residues. The CDR3 spells CASSHKRGPRLETQYF. CDR3 sequence (DNA): TGTGCCAGCAGCCACAAAAGGGGCCCGAGGTTGGAGACCCAGTACTTC.

This clone was found a few times. The chain employs TRBV6-5 and TRBJ2-7; 9 bases are shared with TRBD2. CDR3 length: 15 residues. Germline V gene sequence: CDR1 MNHEY, CDR2 SVGAGI. Trimming took 6 bases from V and 0 from J; bases not matched to a gene: 6. The CDR3 sequence is CASRGLAKSSYEQYV. CDR3 sequence (DNA): TGTGCCAGCAGAGGACTAGCGAAGAGCTCCTACGAGCAGTACGTC.

The V and J genes are TRBV5-1 and TRBJ2-3; D is possibly TRBD2 (6 bases). This CDR3 is 15 amino acids long. The germline V and J ends were trimmed by 6 bases and 2 bases, with 16 bases remaining between them. Germline V gene data show CDR1 as SGHRS and CDR2 as YFSETQ. CDR3 loop: CASNSGSSPTDTQYF. In DNA, the CDR3 is TGCGCCAGCAATTCCGGGAGCTCCCCCACAGATACGCAGTATTTT. Supplemented by reference TRBV5-1 and TRBJ2-3, the full variable domain reads KAGVTQTPRYLIKTRGQQVTLSCSPISGHRSVSWYQQTPGQGLQFLFEYFSETQRNKGNFPGRFSGRQFSNSRSEMNVSTLELGDSALYLCASNSGSSPTDTQYFGPGTRLTVL.

This clone appeared a single time. The chain recombines TRBV4-1 with TRBJ1-6, with 7 bases identical to TRBD1. Per germline, CDR1 MGHRA and CDR2 YSYEKL. V was clipped by 1 base and J by 7 bases; unmatched bases: 7. This CDR3 region has 16 residues. This CDR3 is CASSQARTGQNSPLHF. The CDR3 DNA reads TGCGCCAGCAGCCAAGCTCGGACGGGACAGAATTCACCCCTCCACTTT.

The CDR3 DNA sequence: TGTGCCAGCAGCTTTGGTCATATACGGGAAGGCTACGAGCAGTACGTC. Protein sequence: CASSFGHIREGYEQYV. The chain has TRBV7-2 and TRBJ2-7; the D gene is possibly TRBD2 (5 bases). The CDR3 runs 16 residues. Germline V gives CDR1 SGHTA, CDR2 FQGNSA. Between the trimmed V and J ends, which lost 3 bases and 3 bases, there was a span of 18 bases.

This clone turned up a few times. This sequence joins TRBV7-2 and TRBJ1-1, with 8 bases fitting TRBD1. CDR3 length: 16 residues. The ends lost 2 bases at V and 3 bases at J; junction bases unmatched: 8. Germline V CDR1 and CDR2: SGHTA, FQGNSA. CDR3 DNA: TGTGCCAGCAGCTTAAGGGCAGGGGGCAGGGACACTGAAGCTTTCTTT. Amino acid sequence: CASSLRAGGRDTEAFF.

The chain combines TRBV11-3 with TRBJ2-2; no clear D gene. The ends were cut back, 10 bases at V and 0 bases at J, with 9 bases in the middle. This CDR3 comprises 13 residues. Germline values: CDR1 SGHNT, CDR2 YENEEA. The CDR3 sequence is CATAYSNTGELFF. Here the CDR3 DNA reads TGTGCCACCGCCTACTCGAACACCGGGGAGCTGTTTTTT.

The chain is built from TRBV9 and TRBJ1-6; D not resolved. The ends were cut back, 5 bases at V and 3 bases at J, with 15 bases in the middle. The CDR3 totals 16 residues. Germline V gene lookup returns CDR1 SGDLS and CDR2 YYNGEE. The CDR3 loop is CASRAGEGDYNSPLHF. DNA for the CDR3: TGTGCCAGCAGGGCCGGGGAAGGTGACTATAATTCACCCCTCCACTTT.

The rearrangement joins TRBV7-2 to TRBJ1-1, with D tentatively TRBD1 (6 bases). The germline V gene encodes CDR1 SGHTA and CDR2 FQGNSA. This CDR3 has 16 residues. The germline V and J ends were trimmed by 2 bases and 1 base, with 14 bases remaining between them. The DNA of the CDR3 is TGTGCCAGCAGCTTAAGGCCCGGGACATCGAACACTGAAGCTTTCTTT. It specifies CASSLRPGTSNTEAFF.

This rearrangement joins TRBV9 to TRBJ2-7; 9 positions agree with TRBD1. Germline V gene lookup returns CDR1 SGDLS and CDR2 YYNGEE. The CDR3 length is 14 residues. The V gene end was trimmed by 1 base and the J gene end by 9 bases; junction bases not matched to a gene: 8. The CDR3 is CASSVCRDRVWQYF. In DNA form, the CDR3 reads TGTGCCAGCAGCGTATGTCGGGACAGGGTATGGCAGTACTTC.

The chain joins TRBV28 to TRBJ2-1; D is possibly TRBD2 (6 bases). Germline CDR1 is MDHEN and CDR2 is SYDVKM. V lost 5 bases to trimming and J lost 0 bases, with 14 bases between them. This CDR3 spans 16 amino acids. The CDR3 loop reads CASSPVAGSSYNEQFF. The CDR3, as DNA: TGTGCCAGCAGTCCCGTCGCGGGGAGCTCCTACAATGAGCAGTTCTTC.

This chain links TRBV5-1 with TRBJ2-3; TRBD2 might be the D (6 bases). The CDR3 length is 15 residues. V gave up 5 bases and J gave up 2 bases, with 15 bases separating them. Germline V gene data show CDR1 as SGHRS and CDR2 as YFSETQ. CDR3 in DNA: TGCGCCAGCAGTGGGCAGGGAGGTACCACAGATACGCAGTATTTT. Residues: CASSGQGGTTDTQYF.

The chain has TRBV7-2 and TRBJ2-2; TRBD2 matches 7 bases. Germline lookup yields CDR1 SGHTA and CDR2 FQGNSA. V lost 5 bases and J lost 5; bases outside the gene matches: 8. The CDR3 runs 15 residues. In DNA form, the CDR3 reads TGTGCCAGCAGCCCCCCTCGGGGGGTAACCGGGGAGCTGTTTTTT. It is translated as CASSPPRGVTGELFF. The variable domain in full, with the rest retrieved from reference TRBV7-2 and TRBJ2-2, is GAGVSQSPSNKVTEKGKDVELRCDPISGHTALYWYRQSLGQGLEFLIYFQGNSAPDKSGLPSDRFSAERTGGSVSTLTIQRTQQEDSAVYLCASSPPRGVTGELFFGEGSRLTVL.

In its sample, this clone was seen many times. The chain links TRBV5-1 to TRBJ1-1, with D tentatively TRBD1 (5 bases). Trimming removed 2 bases from V and 1 base from J, with 12 bases in between. The CDR3 runs to 15 residues. Germline V gene lookup returns CDR1 SGHRS and CDR2 YFSETQ. In DNA form, the CDR3 reads TGCGCCAGCAGCTTAGCGGGACTCTCGAACACTGAAGCTTTCTTT. It specifies CASSLAGLSNTEAFF. The complete variable domain, with remaining parts taken from reference TRBV5-1 and TRBJ1-1, reads KAGVTQTPRYLIKTRGQQVTLSCSPISGHRSVSWYQQTPGQGLQFLFEYFSETQRNKGNFPGRFSGRQFSNSRSEMNVSTLELGDSALYLCASSLAGLSNTEAFFGQGTRLTVV.

This chain uses TRBV6-5 with TRBJ1-4; TRBD1 aligns across 7 bases. The CDR3 consists of 15 residues. Germline lookup yields CDR1 MNHEY and CDR2 SVGAGI. Trimming removed 1 base from V and 8 bases from J; junction bases left unmatched: 7. The DNA of the CDR3 is TGTGCCAGCAGTTACTTGCACAGGGGTGAGGAAAAACTGTTTTTT. Translating it yields CASSYLHRGEEKLFF.

V usage is TRBV15 and J usage is TRBJ1-5; 7 bases align to TRBD1. The ends lost 0 bases at V and 4 bases at J; junction bases unmatched: 9. This CDR3 is built from 17 residues. CDR1 and CDR2 (germline): LNHNV, YYDKDF (reference sequence). The CDR3 nucleotides are TGTGCCACCAGCAGAGATCCTATGACAGGGCTAAATCAGCCCCAGCATTTT. Protein product: CATSRDPMTGLNQPQHF. Full variable domain (rest looked up from reference TRBV15 and TRBJ1-5): DAMVIQNPRYQVTQFGKPVTLSCSQTLNHNVMYWYQQKSSQAPKLLFHYYDKDFNNEADTPDNFQSRRPNTSFCFLDIRSPGLGDTAMYLCATSRDPMTGLNQPQHFGDGTRLSIL.

V and J are TRBV10-3 and TRBJ2-2; 11 nucleotides align to TRBD1. Germline V gene sequence: CDR1 ENHRY, CDR2 SYGVKD. The junction had 3 bases not matched to a gene; V was cut back by 8 bases and J by 4 bases. The CDR3 is 14 residues long. The CDR3 sequence: CAILGTGGTGELFF. The DNA for the CDR3 is TGTGCCATCCTCGGGACAGGGGGCACCGGGGAGCTGTTTTTT.

The genes are TRBV19 and TRBJ2-5; D unclear. Deletions cut 5 bases from V and 0 bases from J, with 13 bases between. The CDR3 totals 15 residues. Germline lookup yields CDR1 LNHDA and CDR2 SQIVND (reference sequence). The CDR3 bases are TGTGCCAGTAGTGCCGCAGACGGGTACCAAGAGACCCAGTACTTC. It specifies CASSAADGYQETQYF.

V gene TRBV5-5 combines with J gene TRBJ2-5; 12 bases are shared with TRBD1. The germline V gene has CDR1 SGHKS and CDR2 YYEKEE (reference sequence). This CDR3 is built from 16 residues. J lost 0 bases, V lost 3 bases, and 3 bases had no gene match. The CDR3 protein is CASSWGQGAYQETQYF. CDR3 DNA sequence: TGTGCCAGCAGCTGGGGACAGGGGGCGTACCAAGAGACCCAGTACTTC.